This T cell receptor (beta chain) comes out of a study of T cells in Graves' hyperthyroidism and ophthalmopathy. In its sample, this clonotype was seen many times. V trimming: 2 bases; J trimming: 4 bases; junction bases outside the gene matches: 7. CDR1 and CDR2 (germline): LGHDT, YNNKEL (reference sequence). This CDR3 has 17 residues. Using RNA transcripts as the source, TCR beta CDR3 regions were amplified. The primer set for the first-round RT-PCR of the TCR CDR3 was HTBI. TCRdb called the multiplex PCR reads again in MiXCR, with one record for every CDR3 protein. The sample carries hundreds of thousands of distinct CDR3 sequences, 15% to 19% recorded once.

Sequencing was carried out using blood. The TCR comes from a woman in her late teens or twenties with Graves' hyperthyroidism. The chain employs TRBV3-1 and TRBJ2-1; the match to TRBD2 covers 11 bases. The CDR3 DNA sequence: TGTGCCAGCAGCCAACCTAGCGGGAGGAGATATTACAATGAGCAGTTCTTC. This gives the protein CASSQPSGRRYYNEQFF.